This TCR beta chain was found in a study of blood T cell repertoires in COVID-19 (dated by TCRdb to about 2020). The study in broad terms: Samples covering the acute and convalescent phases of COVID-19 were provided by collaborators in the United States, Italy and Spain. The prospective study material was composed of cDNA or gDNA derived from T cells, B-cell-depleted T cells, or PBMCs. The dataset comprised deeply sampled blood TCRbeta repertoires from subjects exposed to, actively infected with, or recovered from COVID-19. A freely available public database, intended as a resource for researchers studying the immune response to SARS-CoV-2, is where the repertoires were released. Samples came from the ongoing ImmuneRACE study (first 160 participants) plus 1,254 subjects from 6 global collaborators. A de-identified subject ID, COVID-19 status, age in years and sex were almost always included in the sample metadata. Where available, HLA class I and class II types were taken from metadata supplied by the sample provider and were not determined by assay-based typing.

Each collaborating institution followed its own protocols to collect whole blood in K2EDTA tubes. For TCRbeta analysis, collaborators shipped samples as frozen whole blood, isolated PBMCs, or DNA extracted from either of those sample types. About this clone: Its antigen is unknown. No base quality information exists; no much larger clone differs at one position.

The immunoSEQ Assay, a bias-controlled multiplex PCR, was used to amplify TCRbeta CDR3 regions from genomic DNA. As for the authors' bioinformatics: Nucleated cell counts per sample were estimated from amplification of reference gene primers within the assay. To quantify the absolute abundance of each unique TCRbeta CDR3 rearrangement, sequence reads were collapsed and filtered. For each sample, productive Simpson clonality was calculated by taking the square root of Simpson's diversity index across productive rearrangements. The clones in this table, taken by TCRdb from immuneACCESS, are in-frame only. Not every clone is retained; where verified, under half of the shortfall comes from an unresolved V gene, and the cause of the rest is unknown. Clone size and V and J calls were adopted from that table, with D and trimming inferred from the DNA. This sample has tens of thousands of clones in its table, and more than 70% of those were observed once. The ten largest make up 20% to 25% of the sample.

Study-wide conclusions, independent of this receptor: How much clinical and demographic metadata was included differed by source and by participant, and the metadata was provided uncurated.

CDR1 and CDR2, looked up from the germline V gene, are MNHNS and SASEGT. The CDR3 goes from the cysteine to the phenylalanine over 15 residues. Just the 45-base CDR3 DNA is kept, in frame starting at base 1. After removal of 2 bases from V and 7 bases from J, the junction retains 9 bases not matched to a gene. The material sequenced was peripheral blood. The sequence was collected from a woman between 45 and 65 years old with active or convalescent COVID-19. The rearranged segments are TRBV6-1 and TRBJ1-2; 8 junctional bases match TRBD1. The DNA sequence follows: TGTGCCAGCAGTGAAAGGTTGGACAGGGTGTCTGGCTACACCTTC. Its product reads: CASSERLDRVSGYTF.